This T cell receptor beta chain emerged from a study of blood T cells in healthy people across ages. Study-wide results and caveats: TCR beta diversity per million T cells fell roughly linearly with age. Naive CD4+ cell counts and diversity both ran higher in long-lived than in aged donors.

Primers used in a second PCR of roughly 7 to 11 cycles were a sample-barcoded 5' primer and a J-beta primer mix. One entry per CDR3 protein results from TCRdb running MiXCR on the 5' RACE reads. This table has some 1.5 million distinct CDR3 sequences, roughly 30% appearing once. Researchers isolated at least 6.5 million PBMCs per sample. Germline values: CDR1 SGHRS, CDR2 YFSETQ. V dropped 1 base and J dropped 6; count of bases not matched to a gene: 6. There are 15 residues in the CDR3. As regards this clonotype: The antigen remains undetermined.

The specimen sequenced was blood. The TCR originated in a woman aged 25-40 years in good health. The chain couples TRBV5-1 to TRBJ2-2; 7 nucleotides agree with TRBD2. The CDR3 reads CASSLFQGGAGELFF. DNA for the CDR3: TGCGCCAGCAGCTTGTTCCAGGGAGGGGCCGGGGAGCTGTTTTTT.